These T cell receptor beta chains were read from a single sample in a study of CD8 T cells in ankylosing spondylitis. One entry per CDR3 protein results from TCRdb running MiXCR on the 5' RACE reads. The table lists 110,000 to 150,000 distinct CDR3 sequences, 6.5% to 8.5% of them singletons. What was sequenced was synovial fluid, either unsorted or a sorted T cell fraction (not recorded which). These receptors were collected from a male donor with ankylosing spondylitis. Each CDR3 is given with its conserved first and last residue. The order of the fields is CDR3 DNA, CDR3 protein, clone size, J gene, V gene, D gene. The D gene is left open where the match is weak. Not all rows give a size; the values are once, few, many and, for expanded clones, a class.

cdr3_nt: TGTGCCAGCAGCGCCGCGCAGCTCAATGAGCAGTTCTTC
cdr3_aa: CASSAAQLNEQFF
clone_size: many
j_call: TRBJ2-1
v_call: TRBV9
d_call: -

cdr3_nt: TGTGCCATCAGTGGCTCCGCTCCGGGACAGGGGGCTGCTGAAGCTTTCTTT
cdr3_aa: CAISGSAPGQGAAEAFF
clone_size: many
j_call: TRBJ1-1
v_call: TRBV10-3
d_call: TRBD1

cdr3_nt: TGTGCCTGGAGTCCCCCTAGCGGGAAAAGCTCCTACAATGAGCAGTTCTTC
cdr3_aa: CAWSPPSGKSSYNEQFF
clone_size: few
j_call: TRBJ2-1
v_call: TRBV30
d_call: TRBD2

cdr3_nt: TGTGCCAGCAGTTACTCAACGACTAGCACCGGCTACGAGCAGTACTTC
cdr3_aa: CASSYSTTSTGYEQYF
clone_size: few
j_call: TRBJ2-7
v_call: TRBV6-2/TRBV6-3
d_call: TRBD2

cdr3_nt: TGCGCCAGCAGCTTGGGGGTCACAGGAAGAGGCACCGGGGAGCTGTTTTTT
cdr3_aa: CASSLGVTGRGTGELFF
clone_size: few
j_call: TRBJ2-2
v_call: TRBV5-1
d_call: -

cdr3_nt: TGTGCCAGCAGCCAAATCGCAGGGTTCAATCAGCCCCAGCATTTT
cdr3_aa: CASSQIAGFNQPQHF
clone_size: many
j_call: TRBJ1-5
v_call: TRBV9
d_call: -

cdr3_nt: TGTGCCAGCGCCCGGTTCCCTCTACTAGATCCGGCAGATACGCAGTATTTT
cdr3_aa: CASARFPLLDPADTQYF
clone_size: -
j_call: TRBJ2-3
v_call: TRBV7-8
d_call: -

cdr3_nt: TGTGCCAGCAGCTTAGGGGGGGACTCCTACAATGAGCAGTTCTTC
cdr3_aa: CASSLGGDSYNEQFF
clone_size: few
j_call: TRBJ2-1
v_call: TRBV11-3
d_call: -

cdr3_nt: TGTGCCAGCAGTTCCCCCTCGACAGGTGGCTCCTACGAGCAGTACTTC
cdr3_aa: CASSSPSTGGSYEQYF
clone_size: -
j_call: TRBJ2-7
v_call: TRBV28
d_call: -

cdr3_nt: TGCGCCAGCCAGGGCGGGAGCACAGATACGCAGTATTTT
cdr3_aa: CASQGGSTDTQYF
clone_size: -
j_call: TRBJ2-3
v_call: TRBV5-1
d_call: -

cdr3_nt: TGTGCCAGCAGCTTGGAAGGGGGGGCCTGGGGTGAGCAGTTCTTC
cdr3_aa: CASSLEGGAWGEQFF
clone_size: few
j_call: TRBJ2-1
v_call: TRBV5-6
d_call: -

cdr3_nt: TGTGCCAGCAAGGACCCGATGTGGGCTGGAAACACCATATATTTT
cdr3_aa: CASKDPMWAGNTIYF
clone_size: few
j_call: TRBJ1-3
v_call: TRBV6-1
d_call: -

cdr3_nt: TGCAGTACAGGGGGCGGCTATGGCTACACCTTC
cdr3_aa: CSTGGGYGYTF
clone_size: -
j_call: TRBJ1-2
v_call: TRBV20-1
d_call: TRBD1

cdr3_nt: TGTGCCAGCAGCACAACAGGGACTGCCGACAATGAGCAGTTCTTC
cdr3_aa: CASSTTGTADNEQFF
clone_size: -
j_call: TRBJ2-1
v_call: TRBV11-2
d_call: -

cdr3_nt: TGTGCCAGCAGTTATGCCCGCCAAGAGACCCAGTACTTC
cdr3_aa: CASSYARQETQYF
clone_size: few
j_call: TRBJ2-5
v_call: TRBV6-5
d_call: -

cdr3_nt: TGTGCCACCAGTGCCGAGACGGTGGAGAACACTGAAGCTTTCTTT
cdr3_aa: CATSAETVENTEAFF
clone_size: many
j_call: TRBJ1-1
v_call: TRBV24-1
d_call: -

cdr3_nt: TGTGCCAGCAGTCGGAACAGGGGGGACAATGAGCAGTTCTTC
cdr3_aa: CASSRNRGDNEQFF
clone_size: few
j_call: TRBJ2-1
v_call: TRBV2
d_call: TRBD1

cdr3_nt: TGCGCCAGCAGCCAAATTTCACAGGGGGGCACAGATACGCAGTATTTT
cdr3_aa: CASSQISQGGTDTQYF
clone_size: -
j_call: TRBJ2-3
v_call: TRBV4-1
d_call: TRBD1

cdr3_nt: TGTGCCTGGAGTCCCCGGTGGGGACTAGCGGGAGGAGACACCGGGGAGCTGTTTTTT
cdr3_aa: CAWSPRWGLAGGDTGELFF
clone_size: -
j_call: TRBJ2-2
v_call: TRBV30
d_call: TRBD2

cdr3_nt: TGTGCCAGCGGGAACAGGGAAGGCGGGCAGTACTTC
cdr3_aa: CASGNREGGQYF
clone_size: -
j_call: TRBJ2-7
v_call: TRBV7-2
d_call: -

cdr3_nt: TGCGCCAGCAGCTTGACCCACGGGCAGCGGGAGCAGTTCTTC
cdr3_aa: CASSLTHGQREQFF
clone_size: many
j_call: TRBJ2-1
v_call: TRBV5-1
d_call: -

cdr3_nt: TGCAGCGTTGAAGTCGGACAGTATGGCTACACCTTC
cdr3_aa: CSVEVGQYGYTF
clone_size: many
j_call: TRBJ1-2
v_call: TRBV29-1
d_call: -

cdr3_nt: TGCGCCAGCAGCCAAGGTCGCTCCCGCGGGGGACTAGAAGAGACCCAGTACTTC
cdr3_aa: CASSQGRSRGGLEETQYF
clone_size: many
j_call: TRBJ2-5
v_call: TRBV4-1
d_call: TRBD2

cdr3_nt: TGCGCCAGCACGAGGGCTGCGGGAGAGTCAGATACGCAGTATTTT
cdr3_aa: CASTRAAGESDTQYF
clone_size: few
j_call: TRBJ2-3
v_call: TRBV5-1
d_call: TRBD2

cdr3_nt: TGCGCCAGCAGCCCTTGGACAGGGTTCTCTGGAAACACCATATATTTT
cdr3_aa: CASSPWTGFSGNTIYF
clone_size: -
j_call: TRBJ1-3
v_call: TRBV10-2
d_call: TRBD1

cdr3_nt: TGTGCCAGCTCACCACACGGCCTCGGGGAAAAACTGTTTTTT
cdr3_aa: CASSPHGLGEKLFF
clone_size: -
j_call: TRBJ1-4
v_call: TRBV18
d_call: -

cdr3_nt: TGTGCCAGCAGCCATCACAGGGGTTTCTCCTACGAGCAGTACTTC
cdr3_aa: CASSHHRGFSYEQYF
clone_size: few
j_call: TRBJ2-7
v_call: TRBV16
d_call: TRBD1

cdr3_nt: TGTGCCAGCAGCTTAGTGGCACTAGCGGGACTAGACAATGAGCAGTTCTTC
cdr3_aa: CASSLVALAGLDNEQFF
clone_size: many
j_call: TRBJ2-1
v_call: TRBV7-9
d_call: TRBD2